This T cell receptor beta chain is from a study of PD-1 blockade in classical Hodgkin lymphoma. The CDR3 runs to 13 residues. The V gene lost 11 bases and the J gene lost 0 bases, with 14 bases spanning the gap. Germline V lookup: CDR1 SNHLY, CDR2 FYNNEI. Method: immunoSEQ multiplex PCR; TCRdb's copy keeps in-frame clones and lacks some. The sample has 75,000 to 100,000 clones; roughly 79% are singletons. Exposure to brentuximab vedotin varied, and each patient had relapsed following autologous stem cell transplantation. The receptor was derived from a human donor with classical Hodgkin lymphoma. The sample consisted of peripheral blood mononuclear cells (PBMCs), taken before the second cycle of nivolumab. The rearrangement links TRBV2 to TRBJ2-7; D is possibly TRBD1 (6 bases). CDR3 sequence (DNA): TGTGCCGGTAAGACAGGTGGCTCCTACGAGCAGTACTTC. It codes for CAGKTGGSYEQYF.